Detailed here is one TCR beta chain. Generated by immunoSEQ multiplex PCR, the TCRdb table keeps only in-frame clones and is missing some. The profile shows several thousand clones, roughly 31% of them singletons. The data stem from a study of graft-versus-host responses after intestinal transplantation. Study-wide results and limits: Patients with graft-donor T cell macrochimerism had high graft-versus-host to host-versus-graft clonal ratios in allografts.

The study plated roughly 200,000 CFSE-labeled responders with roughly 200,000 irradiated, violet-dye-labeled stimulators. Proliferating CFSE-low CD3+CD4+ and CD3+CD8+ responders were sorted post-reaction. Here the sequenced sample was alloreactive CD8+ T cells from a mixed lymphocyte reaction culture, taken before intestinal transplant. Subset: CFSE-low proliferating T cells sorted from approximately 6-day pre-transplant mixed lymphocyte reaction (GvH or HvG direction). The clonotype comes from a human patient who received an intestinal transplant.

This CDR3 is CASSQALAVSTDTQYF. CDR3 nucleotide sequence: TGTGCCAGCAGCCAAGCCCTAGCGGTCAGCACAGATACGCAGTATTTT. The chain carries TRBV4-2 and TRBJ2-3, with TRBD2 identical over 7 bases. V lost 1 base to trimming and J lost 0 bases; unmatched junction nucleotides: 4. The CDR3 has 16 amino acids. CDR1 and CDR2 (germline): LGHNA, YNFKEQ.